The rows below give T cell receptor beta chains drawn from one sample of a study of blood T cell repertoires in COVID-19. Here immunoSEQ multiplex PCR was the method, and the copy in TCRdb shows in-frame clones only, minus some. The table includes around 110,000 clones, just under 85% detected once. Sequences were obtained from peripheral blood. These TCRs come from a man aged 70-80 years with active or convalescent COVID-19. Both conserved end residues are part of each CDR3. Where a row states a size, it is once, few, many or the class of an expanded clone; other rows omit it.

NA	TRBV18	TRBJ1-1	CASSPRSGVNTEAFF
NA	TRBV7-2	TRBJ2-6	CASFLRGANVLTF
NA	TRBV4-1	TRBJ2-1	CASSPRTGGAYNEQFF
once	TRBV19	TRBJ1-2	CASSPTGKGYGYTF
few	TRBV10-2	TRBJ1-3	CASSESPTGSDTIYF
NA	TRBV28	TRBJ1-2	CASSHQQGAYGYTF
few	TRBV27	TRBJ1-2	CASSLLGQGKDYGYTF
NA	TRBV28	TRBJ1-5	CASSFLIPQGSNQPQHF
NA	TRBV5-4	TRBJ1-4	CASSRDRAGSGEKLFF
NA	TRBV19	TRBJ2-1	CASSQQGAFGNEQFF
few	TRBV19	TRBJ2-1	CASRSGGNNEQFF
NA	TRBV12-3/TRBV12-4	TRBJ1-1	CALMWEGAAFF
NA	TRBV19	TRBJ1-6	CASKSRANSPLHF
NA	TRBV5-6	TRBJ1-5	CASSKQGAGNQPQHF
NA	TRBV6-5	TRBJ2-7	CASSRQGTNAYEQYF
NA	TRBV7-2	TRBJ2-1	CASSPAGTSNHNEQFF
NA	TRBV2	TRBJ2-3	CASSRLAASTDTQYF
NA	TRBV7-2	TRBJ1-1	CASSLPSSTGTEAFF
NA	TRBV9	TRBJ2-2	CASSQDRGTGELFF
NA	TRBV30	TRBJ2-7	CAWSVGGTASYEQYF
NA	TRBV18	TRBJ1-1	CASSNNYGDTEAFF
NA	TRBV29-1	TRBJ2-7	CSVEDPFSYEQYF
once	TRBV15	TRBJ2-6	CATSRDLFGQTGANVLTF
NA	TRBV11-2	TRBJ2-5	CASSYAGQETQYF
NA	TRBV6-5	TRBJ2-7	CASTRGTSGSYEQYF
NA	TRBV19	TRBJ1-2	CASSIRDRGFYGYTF